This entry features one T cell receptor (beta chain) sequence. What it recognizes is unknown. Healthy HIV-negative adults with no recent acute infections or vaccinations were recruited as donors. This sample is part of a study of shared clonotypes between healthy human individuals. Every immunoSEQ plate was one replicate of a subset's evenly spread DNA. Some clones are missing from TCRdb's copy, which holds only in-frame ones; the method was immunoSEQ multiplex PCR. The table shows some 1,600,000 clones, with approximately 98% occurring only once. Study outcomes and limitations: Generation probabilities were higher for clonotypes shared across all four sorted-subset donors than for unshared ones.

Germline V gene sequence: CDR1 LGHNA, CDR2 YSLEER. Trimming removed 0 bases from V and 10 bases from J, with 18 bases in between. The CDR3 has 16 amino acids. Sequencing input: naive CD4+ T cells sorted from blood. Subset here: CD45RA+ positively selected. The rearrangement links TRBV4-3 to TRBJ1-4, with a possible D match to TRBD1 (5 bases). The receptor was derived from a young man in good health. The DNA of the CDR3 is TGCGCCAGCAGCCAAGAAGCGGCCGGGGACTTGGGAAAACTGTTTTTT. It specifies CASSQEAAGDLGKLFF.